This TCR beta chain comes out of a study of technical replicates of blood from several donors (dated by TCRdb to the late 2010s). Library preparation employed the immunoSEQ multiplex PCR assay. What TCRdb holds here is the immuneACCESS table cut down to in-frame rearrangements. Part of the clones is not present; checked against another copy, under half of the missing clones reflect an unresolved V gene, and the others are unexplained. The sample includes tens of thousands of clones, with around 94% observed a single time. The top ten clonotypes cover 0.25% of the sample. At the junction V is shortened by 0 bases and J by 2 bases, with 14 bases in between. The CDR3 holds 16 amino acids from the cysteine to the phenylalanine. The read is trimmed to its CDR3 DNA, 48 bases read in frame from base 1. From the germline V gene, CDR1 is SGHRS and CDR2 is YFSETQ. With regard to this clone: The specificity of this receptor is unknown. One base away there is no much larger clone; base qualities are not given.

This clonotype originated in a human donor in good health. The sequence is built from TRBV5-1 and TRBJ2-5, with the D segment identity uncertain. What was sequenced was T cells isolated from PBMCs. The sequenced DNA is TGCGCCAGCAGCTTGGGAGTGACACCAAAACAAGAGACCCAGTACTTC. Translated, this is CASSLGVTPKQETQYF.